This TCR beta chain was retrieved from a study of CD8+CD57+ T cells in acquired aplastic anemia. Study-wide background: Quantities of DNA derived from sorted CD4+ and CD8+ cells averaged approximately 3.3 ug. Healthy CD8+ samples averaged about 11.0 million reads.

V gave up 1 base and J gave up 4 bases; unmatched junction bases: 9. The CDR3 has 17 residues. CDR1 SGHTA and CDR2 FQGNSA come from the germline V gene. CDR3 and TCR beta VDJ profiling relied on genomic DNA as the template. TCRdb used MiXCR to reprocess the reads, holding one entry per CDR3 protein. This sample carries around 200,000 distinct CDR3 sequences, over 60% of them seen once, and the ten largest clones take 29%. The source is a human donor in good health. Sequences were obtained from sorted CD4+, CD8+, or CD8+CD57+ T cells (not recorded which) from PBMCs. The chain couples TRBV7-2 to TRBJ2-5, with TRBD2 matching over 10 bases. The CDR3 sequence: CASSLGTLAGVAETQYF. As DNA, the CDR3 is TGTGCCAGCAGCTTAGGTACTCTAGCGGGGGTAGCAGAGACCCAGTACTTC.